The 26 T cell receptor beta chains in this list originate from one sample, sequenced in a study of blood T cell repertoires in COVID-19. The assay was immunoSEQ multiplex PCR, and TCRdb's table has in-frame clones only and misses some. The sample holds 250,000 to 350,000 clones, 85% to 90% seen once. The sample taken for sequencing was PBMCs or T cells enriched from blood (not recorded which). The receptors originated from a woman aged 18-29 years with acute COVID-19.

The chain combines TRBV5-4 with TRBJ1-1; no reliable D call. Trimming removed 1 base from V and 1 base from J, with 8 bases in between. This CDR3 contains 14 residues. The germline V gene encodes CDR1 SGHNT and CDR2 YYREEE (reference sequence). The CDR3 sequence is CASSLRAGNTEAFF. The CDR3 nucleotides are TGTGCCAGCAGCTTGAGAGCAGGGAACACTGAAGCTTTCTTT.

The gene calls are TRBV7-9 and TRBJ1-2; D remains ambiguous. V was shortened by 1 base and J by 8 bases, with 8 bases between the two germline ends. Germline CDR1 is SEHNR and CDR2 is FQNEAQ (reference sequence). This CDR3 comprises 12 residues. This CDR3 is CASSLGGGGYTF. DNA for the CDR3: TGTGCCAGCAGCTTAGGAGGTGGCGGCTACACCTTC.

This clone was seen only a few times. This chain links TRBV10-1 with TRBJ2-3; perhaps TRBD2 as D (5 bases). Germline V gene sequence: CDR1 WNHNN, CDR2 SYGVQD (reference sequence). This CDR3 spans 13 amino acids. Trimming stripped 4 bases from V and 2 bases from J, with 7 bases between. CDR3 region: CASSAGLTDTQYF. DNA of the CDR3: TGCGCCAGCAGTGCTGGACTCACAGATACGCAGTATTTT.

This clone was seen more than once but under ten times. The chain combines TRBV11-2 with TRBJ2-5, with 8 positions matching TRBD2. This CDR3 is 14 amino acids long. Trimming removed 1 base from V and 3 bases from J; junction bases left unmatched: 1. Germline CDR1 SGHAT, CDR2 FQNNGV. DNA for the CDR3: TGTGCCAGCAGCTTAGTGCGGGAGGAAGAGACCCAGTACTTC. It yields the protein CASSLVREEETQYF.

The V and J genes are TRBV10-3 and TRBJ1-1, with D perhaps TRBD1 (6 bases). This CDR3 has 13 amino acids. Germline-derived CDR1 and CDR2 are ENHRY and SYGVKD. The V end lost 2 bases, the J end lost 6 bases, and 10 bases lay between the germline ends. CDR3 DNA sequence: TGTGCCATCAGTGAGGGGACAATACCTGAAGCTTTCTTT. Protein sequence: CAISEGTIPEAFF.

The gene calls are TRBV5-4 and TRBJ2-2, with TRBD2 identical over 9 bases. CDR1 and CDR2 (germline): SGHNT, YYREEE (reference sequence). After removal of 6 bases from V and 0 bases from J, the junction contained 3 bases not matched to a gene. The CDR3 contains 15 residues. The chain's CDR3 is CASISSGANTGELFF. In DNA form, the CDR3 reads TGTGCCAGCATTTCTAGCGGGGCGAACACCGGGGAGCTGTTTTTT.

The sample holds one count of this clone. The rearrangement joins TRBV7-2 to TRBJ2-7; 8 bases match TRBD2. This CDR3 is built from 16 residues. J lost 0 bases, V lost 5 bases, and 9 bases had no gene match. Germline V lookup: CDR1 SGHTA, CDR2 FQGNSA. CDR3 DNA sequence: TGTGCCAGCAGCCCCTGGTTAGCGGGAAACTCCTACGAGCAGTACTTC. This sequence encodes CASSPWLAGNSYEQYF.

For the CDR3, the DNA is TGCGCCAGCAGCCAAGTTGAGGGGGCTAATCAGCCCCAGCATTTT. It codes for CASSQVEGANQPQHF. V is TRBV4-1 and J is TRBJ1-5; TRBD1 agrees at 7 bases. The V segment lost 1 base and the J segment 4 bases; nucleotides outside the gene matches: 4. Germline assignment: CDR1 MGHRA and CDR2 YSYEKL. The CDR3 is 15 residues long.

The chain couples TRBV7-3 to TRBJ2-5, with 9 bases matching TRBD1. Germline V gives CDR1 SGHTA, CDR2 FQGTGA. With 4 bases clipped from V and 5 bases from J, the junction kept 2 bases outside the gene matches. The CDR3 has 13 amino acids. CDR3 protein: CASSSGQGETQYF. The CDR3, as DNA: TGTGCCAGCAGCTCGGGACAGGGCGAGACCCAGTACTTC.

The chain couples TRBV6-5 to TRBJ1-2; D unresolved. The CDR3 consists of 12 residues. Germline-derived CDR1 and CDR2 are MNHEY and SVGAGI. The germline V and J ends were trimmed by 6 bases and 3 bases, with 8 bases remaining between them. The CDR3: CASRERDYGYTF. The CDR3 nucleotides are TGTGCCAGCAGGGAGAGGGACTATGGCTACACCTTC.

This chain uses TRBV10-3 with TRBJ1-1; 7 bases fit TRBD1. Per germline, CDR1 ENHRY and CDR2 SYGVKD. The CDR3 extends over 14 amino acids. After removal of 9 bases from V and 1 base from J, the junction contained 8 bases not matched to a gene. CDR3 coding DNA: TGTGCCATTAGCAAAACAGGGGCGAACACTGAAGCTTTCTTT. Translation gives CAISKTGANTEAFF.

The V gene is TRBV7-9, the J gene TRBJ1-6, with D possibly being TRBD1 (6 bases). V was shortened by 3 bases and J by 1 base, with 19 bases between the two germline ends. In germline, CDR1 is SEHNR, CDR2 FQNEAQ (reference sequence). The CDR3 length is 19 residues. The CDR3 DNA sequence: TGTGCCAGCAGCTTCGCCATAGACAGGATAGGGTCCTATAATTCACCCCTCCACTTT. Amino acid sequence: CASSFAIDRIGSYNSPLHF.

V is TRBV11-2 and J is TRBJ2-1; 7 positions match TRBD2. J gave up 9 bases and V 5 bases, and 13 bases lay outside the gene matches. The V gene's germline CDR1 is SGHAT and CDR2 FQNNGV. The CDR3 loop spans 15 amino acids. DNA for the CDR3: TGTGCCAGCAGCACTTTAGCGGGCATCCGGGCTGAGCAGTTCTTC. Protein: CASSTLAGIRAEQFF.

J is TRBJ2-7 and V is TRBV28, with TRBD1 matching 7 bases. Germline CDR1 is MDHEN and CDR2 is SYDVKM. This CDR3 comprises 13 residues. V was pared by 7 bases and J by 9 bases, with 12 bases of the junction left unmatched. For the CDR3, the DNA is TGTGCCAGCACCGTAACTAACAGGGGAATGCAGTACTTC. Its protein product is CASTVTNRGMQYF.

The V call is TRBV6-2 or TRBV6-3, the J call TRBJ2-5; 15 nucleotides line up with TRBD2. The CDR3 contains 16 residues. Trimming at V came to 6 bases and at J to 4 bases, leaving 6 bases not matched to a gene. Looked up from germline, CDR1 is MNHEY and CDR2 is SVGEGT. Here the CDR3 reads CASSRTSGRVGETQYF. In DNA, the CDR3 is TGTGCCAGCAGCCGGACTAGCGGGAGGGTAGGAGAGACCCAGTACTTC.

This chain connects TRBV10-3 to TRBJ1-1, with 11 nucleotides matching TRBD1. Germline-derived CDR1 and CDR2 are ENHRY and SYGVKD. The CDR3 has 16 residues. The trim removed 6 bases at V and 0 bases at J, leaving 6 bases unmatched. CDR3: CAIRKGQGVMNTEAFF. The CDR3 nucleotides read TGTGCCATCAGGAAGGGACAGGGGGTAATGAACACTGAAGCTTTCTTT.

This clone was seen only once. This rearrangement joins TRBV18 to TRBJ2-5; maybe TRBD2 (5 bases). The CDR3 is 14 residues long. Germline V gene sequence: CDR1 KGHSH, CDR2 LQKENI. V shed 0 bases and J shed 5 bases, with 10 bases lying between them. The DNA for the CDR3 is TGTGCCAGCTCACCACCCCCTAGGAGGGAGACCCAGTACTTC. Residues: CASSPPPRRETQYF.

The genes are TRBV19 and TRBJ1-6; tentatively, D is TRBD1 (6 bases). Trimming cost V 5 bases and J 7 bases, with 18 bases left between them. The CDR3 is 16 amino acids. Looked up from germline, CDR1 is LNHDA and CDR2 is SQIVND (reference sequence). The chain's CDR3 is CASSGGAGTQNSPLHF. CDR3 DNA: TGTGCCAGTAGTGGGGGGGCCGGGACTCAAAATTCACCCCTCCACTTT.

This clone has just a few counts. V usage is TRBV14 and J usage is TRBJ2-7; perhaps TRBD1 as D (6 bases). The V end was cut by 1 base, the J end by 4 bases, with 17 bases between. The V gene's germline CDR1 is SGHDN and CDR2 FVKESK. This CDR3 comprises 16 residues. CDR3 residues: CASSQGGGRGRYEQYF. The CDR3 DNA sequence: TGTGCCAGCAGCCAAGGTGGTGGCAGGGGAAGATACGAGCAGTACTTC.

In this sample, this clone turned up once. DNA for the CDR3: TGCGCCAGCAGCCCGGGAGGGCTAACTGGGATGAACACTGAAGCTTTCTTT. Translated, it gives CASSPGGLTGMNTEAFF. The V and J genes are TRBV4-1 and TRBJ1-1; D unclear. CDR1 and CDR2 from the germline V gene are MGHRA and YSYEKL. The germline V and J ends were trimmed by 4 bases and 0 bases, with 18 bases remaining between them. This CDR3 is built from 17 residues.

The CDR3 DNA sequence: TGTGCCAGCAGTTACTCGAGCGCGTCCAAAGAGACCCAGTACTTC. Amino acids: CASSYSSASKETQYF. V and J are TRBV6-5 and TRBJ2-5; no firm D call. This CDR3 is 15 amino acids long. Germline V CDR1 and CDR2: MNHEY, SVGAGI. Trimming cost V 0 bases and J 3 bases, with 11 bases left between them.

CDR3 in amino acids: CASRPILAGVRNEQFF. CDR3 DNA: TGTGCCAGCAGACCCATTCTAGCGGGAGTTCGGAATGAGCAGTTCTTC. The chain couples TRBV28 to TRBJ2-1; 10 bases fit TRBD2. With V trimmed by 6 bases and J by 7 bases, 12 bases remained unmatched. There are 16 residues in the CDR3. Germline V gives CDR1 MDHEN, CDR2 SYDVKM.

The rearrangement uses TRBV29-1 and TRBJ2-2, with 9 positions matching TRBD2. The CDR3 sequence is 15 residues long. The ends lost 5 bases at V and 2 bases at J; junction bases unmatched: 6. Germline V lookup: CDR1 SQVTM, CDR2 ANQGSEA. CDR3: CSVSGLAFNTGELFF. The DNA for the CDR3 is TGCAGCGTTTCCGGACTAGCGTTCAACACCGGGGAGCTGTTTTTT.

J is TRBJ1-3 and V is TRBV6-5, with TRBD1 matching over 7 bases. The CDR3 covers 15 residues. Germline CDR1 MNHEY, CDR2 SVGAGI. Trimming cost V 0 bases and J 5 bases; bases outside gene matches: 4. The CDR3 coding sequence is TGTGCCAGCAGTTACTCGGGACAGAACAGAAACACCATATATTTT. Protein: CASSYSGQNRNTIYF.

CDR3 in DNA: TGTGCCAGCAGTCTCATAGCGGGAGTCAGAAAGCAGTACTTC. Protein product: CASSLIAGVRKQYF. This chain links TRBV28 with TRBJ2-7; 9 nucleotides agree with TRBD2. The germline V gene encodes CDR1 MDHEN and CDR2 SYDVKM. The CDR3 is 14 amino acids. Germline trimming cut 5 bases from V and 8 bases from J; bases unmatched to any gene: 10.

In its sample, this clone was seen once. V is TRBV6-5 and J is TRBJ1-5, with a tentative D call TRBD1 (5 bases). In germline, CDR1 is MNHEY, CDR2 SVGAGI. Trimming pared 0 bases from V and 5 bases from J, leaving 11 bases between. There are 15 residues in the CDR3. This CDR3 reads CASSYSLTGHQPQHF. The DNA of the CDR3 is TGTGCCAGCAGTTACTCGTTAACAGGACATCAGCCCCAGCATTTT.